The text below deals with one TCR beta chain. This CDR3 is built from 14 residues. Deletions cut 10 bases from V and 4 bases from J, with 19 bases between. CDR1 is MDHEN and CDR2 is SYDVKM in the germline V gene. The sample is drawn from a study of blood T cell repertoires in COVID-19. Study as a whole: Donors in the United States, Italy and Spain gave samples during acute or convalescent COVID-19. PBMCs, B-cell-depleted T cells, or T cells were the source of the cDNA or gDNA that made up the material.

Original methodology: By means of reference gene primer amplification, nucleated cell counts were estimated. Only in-frame clones appear in the TCRdb table, and some are missing; sequencing was by immunoSEQ multiplex PCR. The DNA was the basis for D and trimming; V, J and clone size are from that table. Found here are 120,000 or so clones, 55% to 75% of them singletons; the top ten hold roughly 2%. This sequence originates from a woman aged 70-85 years with acute or convalescent COVID-19. Sequencing was performed on peripheral blood. This chain joins TRBV28 and TRBJ1-1; TRBD1 is a possible D gene (5 bases). The CDR3 reads CATSRDSLVTEAFF. The CDR3 DNA follows: TGTGCCACCTCACGGGACTCCCTGGTCACTGAAGCTTTCTTT. The full variable domain, with the rest looked up from reference TRBV28 and TRBJ1-1, is DVKVTQSSRYLVKRTGEKVFLECVQDMDHENMFWYRQDPGLGLRLIYFSYDVKMKEKGDIPEGYSVSREKKERFSLILESASTNQTSMYLCATSRDSLVTEAFFGQGTRLTVV.